This T cell receptor (beta chain) was recovered during a study of cytomegalovirus exposure and HLA in healthy donors. PCR employed 60 Vbeta and 13 Jbeta primers. Using immunoSEQ multiplex PCR, the repertoire was profiled, and TCRdb retains in-frame clones only, with some absent. The table has 100,000 to 150,000 clones, roughly 9% seen once. The CDR3 is 14 residues long. Germline CDR1 is ENHRY and CDR2 is SYGVKD. Trimming took off 2 bases at V and 6 bases at J, with 13 bases between the two ends. To note about this clone: Its antigen is still unknown.

Overall study findings and caveats: By a later analysis, the bulk of CMV-associated TCR beta chains appeared HLA-restricted.

Sample: PBMCs. This TCR was recovered from a woman in her 40s in good health and CMV-seropositive. The chain is built from TRBV10-3 and TRBJ1-1, with D tentatively TRBD1 (5 bases). The CDR3 protein is CAISEQGSNAEAFF. In DNA form, the CDR3 reads TGTGCCATCAGTGAGCAGGGAAGCAACGCTGAAGCTTTCTTT.